This entry is about one T cell receptor (beta chain). Seattle patients were enrolled during active infection and followed longitudinally. Here immunoSEQ multiplex PCR was the method, and the copy in TCRdb shows in-frame clones only, minus some. The sample yields around 210,000 clones, 65% to 90% seen once. The data derive from a study of blood T cell repertoires in COVID-19. Study background: Sites across the United States, Italy and Spain contributed samples from acute and convalescent COVID-19.

In germline, CDR1 is LGHDT, CDR2 YNNKEL (reference sequence). Germline trimming cut 4 bases from V and 4 bases from J; bases unmatched to any gene: 4. The CDR3 has 15 residues. Sequenced sample: peripheral blood. The TCR comes from a man aged 45-65 years with COVID-19, enrolled during active disease. The V call is TRBV3-1 (or the pseudogene TRBV3-2), the J call TRBJ2-5; 12 nucleotides agree with TRBD2. Written as DNA, the CDR3 is TGTGCCAGCAGCCCTAGCGGGGGGGCCCGAGAGACCCAGTACTTC. It translates to CASSPSGGARETQYF.